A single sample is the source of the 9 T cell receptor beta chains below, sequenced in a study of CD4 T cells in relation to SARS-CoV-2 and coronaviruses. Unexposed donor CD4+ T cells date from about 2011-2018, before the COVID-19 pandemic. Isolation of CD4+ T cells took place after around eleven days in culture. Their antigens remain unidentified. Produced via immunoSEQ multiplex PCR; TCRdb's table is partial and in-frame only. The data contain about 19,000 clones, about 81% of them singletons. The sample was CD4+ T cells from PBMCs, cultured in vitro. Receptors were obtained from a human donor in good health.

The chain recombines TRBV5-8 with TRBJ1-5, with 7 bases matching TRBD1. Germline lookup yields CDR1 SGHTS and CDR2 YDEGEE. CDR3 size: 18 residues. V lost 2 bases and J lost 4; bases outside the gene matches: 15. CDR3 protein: CASSLGGQATGENQPQHF. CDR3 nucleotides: TGTGCCAGCAGCTTAGGAGGTCAGGCAACAGGGGAAAATCAGCCCCAGCATTTT.

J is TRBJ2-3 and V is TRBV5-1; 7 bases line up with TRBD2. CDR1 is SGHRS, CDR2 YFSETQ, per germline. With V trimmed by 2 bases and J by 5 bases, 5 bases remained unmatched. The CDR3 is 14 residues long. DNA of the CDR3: TGCGCCAGCAGCTTAACGAGCGGGATAGATACGCAGTATTTT. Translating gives CASSLTSGIDTQYF.

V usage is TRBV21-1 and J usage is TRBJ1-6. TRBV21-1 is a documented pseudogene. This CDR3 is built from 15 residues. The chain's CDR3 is CASSTRVEARSPLHF. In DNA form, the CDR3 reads TGTGCCAGCAGCACCCGGGTAGAGGCGAGGTCACCCCTCCACTTT.

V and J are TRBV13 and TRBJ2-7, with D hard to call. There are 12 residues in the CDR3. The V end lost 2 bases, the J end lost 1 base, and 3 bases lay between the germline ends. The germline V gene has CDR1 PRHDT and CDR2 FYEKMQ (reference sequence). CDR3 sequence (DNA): TGTGCCAGCAGCTTAAATTCCTACGAGCAGTACTTC. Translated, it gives CASSLNSYEQYF. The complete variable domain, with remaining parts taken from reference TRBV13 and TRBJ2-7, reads AAGVIQSPRHLIKEKRETATLKCYPIPRHDTVYWYQQGPGQDPQFLISFYEKMQSDKGSIPDRFSAQQFSDYHSELNMSSLELGDSALYFCASSLNSYEQYFGPGTRLTVT.

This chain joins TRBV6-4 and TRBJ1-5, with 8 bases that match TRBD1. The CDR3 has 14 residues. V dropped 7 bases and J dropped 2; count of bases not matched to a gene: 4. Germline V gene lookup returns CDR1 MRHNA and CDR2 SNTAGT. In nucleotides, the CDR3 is TGTGCCAGCAACCTGGACAGGGGCAATCAGCCCCAGCATTTT. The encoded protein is CASNLDRGNQPQHF.

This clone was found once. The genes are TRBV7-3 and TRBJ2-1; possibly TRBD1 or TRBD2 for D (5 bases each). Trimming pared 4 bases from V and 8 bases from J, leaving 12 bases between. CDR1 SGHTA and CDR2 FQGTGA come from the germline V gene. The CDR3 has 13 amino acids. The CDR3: CASSSGRTDEQFF. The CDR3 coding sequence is TGTGCCAGCAGCTCGGGGCGTACGGATGAGCAGTTCTTC.

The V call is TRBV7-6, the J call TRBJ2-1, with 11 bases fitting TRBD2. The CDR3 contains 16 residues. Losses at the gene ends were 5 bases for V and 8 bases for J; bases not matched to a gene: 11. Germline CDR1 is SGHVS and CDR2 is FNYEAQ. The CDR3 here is CASSTPGLAALDEQFF. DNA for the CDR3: TGTGCCAGCAGCACCCCGGGACTAGCGGCGTTGGATGAGCAGTTCTTC.

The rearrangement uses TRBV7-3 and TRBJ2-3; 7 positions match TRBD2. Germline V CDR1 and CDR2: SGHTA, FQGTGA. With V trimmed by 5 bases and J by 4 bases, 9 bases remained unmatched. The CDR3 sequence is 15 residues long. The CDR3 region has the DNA TGTGCCAGCAGCCCCCGACTAGCTGGGGCAGATACGCAGTATTTT. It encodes CASSPRLAGADTQYF.

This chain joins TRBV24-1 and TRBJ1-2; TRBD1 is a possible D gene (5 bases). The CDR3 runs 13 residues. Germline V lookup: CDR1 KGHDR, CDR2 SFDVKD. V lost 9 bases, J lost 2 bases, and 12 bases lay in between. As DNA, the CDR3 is TGTGCCACCGAAAATAGGGGAAACTATGGCTACACCTTC. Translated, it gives CATENRGNYGYTF.